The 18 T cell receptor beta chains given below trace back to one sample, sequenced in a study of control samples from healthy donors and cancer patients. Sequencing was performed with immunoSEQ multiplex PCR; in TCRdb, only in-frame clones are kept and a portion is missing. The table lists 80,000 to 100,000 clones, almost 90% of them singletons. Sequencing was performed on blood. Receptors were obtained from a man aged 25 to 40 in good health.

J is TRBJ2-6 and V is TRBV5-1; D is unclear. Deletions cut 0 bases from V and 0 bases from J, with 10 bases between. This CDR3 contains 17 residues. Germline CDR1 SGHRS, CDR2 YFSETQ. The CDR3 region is CASSLVIGPSGANVLTF. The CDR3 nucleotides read TGCGCCAGCAGCTTGGTTATAGGCCCCTCTGGGGCCAACGTCCTGACTTTC.

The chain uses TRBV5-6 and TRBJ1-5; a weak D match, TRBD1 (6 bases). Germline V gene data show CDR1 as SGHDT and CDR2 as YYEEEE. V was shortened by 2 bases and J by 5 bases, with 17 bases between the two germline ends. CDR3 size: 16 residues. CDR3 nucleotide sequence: TGTGCCAGCAGCTTTTACCAGGGGCCCCTACATCAGCCCCAGCATTTT. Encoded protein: CASSFYQGPLHQPQHF.

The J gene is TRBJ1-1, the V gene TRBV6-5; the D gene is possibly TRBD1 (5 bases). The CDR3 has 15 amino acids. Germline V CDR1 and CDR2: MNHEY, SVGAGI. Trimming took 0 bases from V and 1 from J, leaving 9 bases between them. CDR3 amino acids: CASSYSKRGNTEAFF. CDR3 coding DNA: TGTGCCAGCAGTTACTCGAAGAGGGGGAACACTGAAGCTTTCTTT.

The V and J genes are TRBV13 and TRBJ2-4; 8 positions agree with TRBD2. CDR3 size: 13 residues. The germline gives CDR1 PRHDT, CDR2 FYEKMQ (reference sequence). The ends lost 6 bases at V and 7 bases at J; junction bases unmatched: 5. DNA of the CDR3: TGTGCCAGCAGTTTTAGCGGGGCCAACATTCAGTACTTC. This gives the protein CASSFSGANIQYF.

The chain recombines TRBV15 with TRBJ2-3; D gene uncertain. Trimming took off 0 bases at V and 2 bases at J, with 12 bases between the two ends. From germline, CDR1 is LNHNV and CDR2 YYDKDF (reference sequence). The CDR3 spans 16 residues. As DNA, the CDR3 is TGTGCCACCAGCAGAGAAAGGATGGGTGACACAGATACGCAGTATTTT. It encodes CATSRERMGDTDTQYF.

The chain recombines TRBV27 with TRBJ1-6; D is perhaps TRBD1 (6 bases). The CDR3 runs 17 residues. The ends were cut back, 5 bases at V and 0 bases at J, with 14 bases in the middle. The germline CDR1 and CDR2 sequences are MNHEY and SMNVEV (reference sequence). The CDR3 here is CASSPLRGSSYNSPLHF. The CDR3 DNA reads TGTGCCAGCAGTCCTCTTAGGGGGAGCTCCTATAATTCACCCCTCCACTTT.

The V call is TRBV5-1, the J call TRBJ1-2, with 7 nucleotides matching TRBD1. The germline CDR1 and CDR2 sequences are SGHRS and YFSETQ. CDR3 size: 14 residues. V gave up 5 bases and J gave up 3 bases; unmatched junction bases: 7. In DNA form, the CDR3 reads TGCGCCAGCAGATCCGGGACAGCTGACTATGGCTACACCTTC. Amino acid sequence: CASRSGTADYGYTF.

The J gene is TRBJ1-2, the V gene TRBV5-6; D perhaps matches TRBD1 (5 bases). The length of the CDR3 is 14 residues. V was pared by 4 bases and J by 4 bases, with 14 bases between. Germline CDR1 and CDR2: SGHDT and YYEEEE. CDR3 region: CASSPGTESYGYTF. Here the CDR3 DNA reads TGTGCCAGCAGCCCCGGGACGGAGAGCTATGGCTACACCTTC.

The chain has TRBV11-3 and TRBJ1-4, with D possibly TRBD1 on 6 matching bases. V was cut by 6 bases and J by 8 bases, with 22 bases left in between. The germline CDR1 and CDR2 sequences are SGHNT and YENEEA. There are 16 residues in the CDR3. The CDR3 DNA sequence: TGTGCCAGCAGTCAAACAGGGTCCCCATGGGGAGAAAAACTGTTTTTT. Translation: CASSQTGSPWGEKLFF.

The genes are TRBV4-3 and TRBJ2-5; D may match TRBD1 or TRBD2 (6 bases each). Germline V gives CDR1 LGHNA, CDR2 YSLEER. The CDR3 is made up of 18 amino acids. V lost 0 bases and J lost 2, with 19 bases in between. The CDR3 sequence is CASSQDPHGGRGQETQYF. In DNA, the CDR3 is TGCGCCAGCAGCCAAGATCCTCACGGGGGAAGGGGGCAAGAGACCCAGTACTTC.

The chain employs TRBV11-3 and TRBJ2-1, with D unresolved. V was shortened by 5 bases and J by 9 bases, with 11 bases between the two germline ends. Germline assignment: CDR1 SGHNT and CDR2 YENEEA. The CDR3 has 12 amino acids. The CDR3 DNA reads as TGTGCCAGCAGCGAAACGGTTGGTGAGCAGTTCTTC. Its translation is CASSETVGEQFF.

CDR3 coding DNA: TGTGCCAGCAGTCGACAGGGAAACACTGAAGCTTTCTTT. Translated, it gives CASSRQGNTEAFF. This chain joins TRBV12-3 or TRBV12-4 and TRBJ1-1, with 7 bases lining up with TRBD1. The CDR3 sequence is 13 residues long. The V segment lost 5 bases and the J segment 2 bases; nucleotides outside the gene matches: 2.

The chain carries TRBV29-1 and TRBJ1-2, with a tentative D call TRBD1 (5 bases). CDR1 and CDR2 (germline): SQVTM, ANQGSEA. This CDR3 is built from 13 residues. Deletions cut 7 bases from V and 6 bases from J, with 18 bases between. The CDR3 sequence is CSEAGTTTHGYTF. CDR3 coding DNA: TGCAGCGAGGCCGGGACTACCACTCATGGCTACACCTTC.

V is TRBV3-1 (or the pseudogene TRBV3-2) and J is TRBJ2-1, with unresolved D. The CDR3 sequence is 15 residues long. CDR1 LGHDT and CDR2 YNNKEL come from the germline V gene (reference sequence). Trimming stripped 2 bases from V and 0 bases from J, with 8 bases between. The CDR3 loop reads CASSQIPGSYNEQFF. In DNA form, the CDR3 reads TGTGCCAGCAGCCAAATACCCGGCTCCTACAATGAGCAGTTCTTC.

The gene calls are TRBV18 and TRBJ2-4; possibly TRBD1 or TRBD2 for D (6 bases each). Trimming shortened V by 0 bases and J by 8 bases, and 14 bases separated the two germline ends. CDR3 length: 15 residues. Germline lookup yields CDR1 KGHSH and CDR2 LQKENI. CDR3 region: CASSPPSGARDIQYF. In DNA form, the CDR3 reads TGTGCCAGCTCACCACCGTCGGGGGCAAGGGACATTCAGTACTTC.

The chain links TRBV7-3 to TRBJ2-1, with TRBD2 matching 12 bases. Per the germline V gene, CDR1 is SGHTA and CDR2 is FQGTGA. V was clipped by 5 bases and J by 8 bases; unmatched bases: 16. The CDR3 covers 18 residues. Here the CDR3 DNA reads TGTGCCAGCAGCCGCCACCCAACGACTAGCGGGAGTTTCTATGAGCAGTTCTTC. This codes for CASSRHPTTSGSFYEQFF.

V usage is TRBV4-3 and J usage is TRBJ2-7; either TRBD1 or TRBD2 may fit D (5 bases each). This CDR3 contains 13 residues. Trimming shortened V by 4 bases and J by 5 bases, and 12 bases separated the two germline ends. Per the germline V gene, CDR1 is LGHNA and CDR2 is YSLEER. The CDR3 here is CASSLSRGHEQYF. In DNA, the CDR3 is TGCGCCAGCAGCCTGTCCCGGGGCCACGAGCAGTACTTC.

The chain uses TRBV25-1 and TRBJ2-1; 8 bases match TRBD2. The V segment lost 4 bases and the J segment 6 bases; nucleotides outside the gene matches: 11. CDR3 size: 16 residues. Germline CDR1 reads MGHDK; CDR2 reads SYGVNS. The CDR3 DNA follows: TGTGCCAGCAGTGGCTGGACTAGCCGGATAAGCAATGAGCAGTTCTTC. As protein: CASSGWTSRISNEQFF.